The source of this T cell receptor beta chain is a study of CD4+ T cells in melanoma. Points from the study as a whole: Neoantigen-specific CD4+ T cells in melanoma reportedly had diverse differentiation states. CD8+ T cell, macrophage and B cell function reportedly correlated with neoantigen-specific CD4+ T cells.

With respect to this clone: Antigen unknown.

The CDR3 is made up of 14 amino acids. Germline V CDR1 and CDR2: MGHRA, YSYEKL. V was shortened by 4 bases and J by 4 bases, with 13 bases between the two germline ends. Repertoires were generated with immunoSEQ multiplex PCR, while TCRdb's copy carries only in-frame clones and drops some. The sample lists over 10,000 clones; over 65% were seen once. The chain links TRBV4-1 to TRBJ1-1; D remains ambiguous. The sequence came from a human donor with melanoma. The sequencing input was cells from a culture (not recorded whether cultured in vitro). The chain's CDR3 is CASSRDGRATEAFF. The CDR3 DNA is TGCGCCAGCAGCCGAGACGGACGGGCCACTGAAGCTTTCTTT.